These T cell receptor beta chains were read from a single sample in a study of radiation and T cells in renal cell carcinoma. Repertoires were generated with immunoSEQ multiplex PCR, while TCRdb's copy carries only in-frame clones and drops some. The sample includes approximately 120,000 clones, about four fifths of them seen just once. The starting material was blood, obtained from a patient whose treatment included radiotherapy and nephrectomy. Receptors were obtained from a man aged 50 to 60 with renal cell carcinoma. The CDR3 runs from the conserved cysteine through the conserved F or W. D genes are given only for firm matches. Size is omitted from some rows. Given values are once, few, many or a class for expanded clones.

j_call,d_call,v_call,clone_size,cdr3_aa,cdr3_nt
TRBJ1-1,.,TRBV5-1,.,CASSLEGFPAFF,TGCGCCAGCAGCTTGGAGGGTTTCCCGGCTTTCTTT
TRBJ1-1,.,TRBV9,.,CASSVVGGDTEAFF,TGTGCCAGCAGCGTAGTAGGGGGAGACACTGAAGCTTTCTTT
TRBJ1-1,.,TRBV30,many,CAWSVNPNTEAFF,TGTGCCTGGAGTGTTAACCCGAACACTGAAGCTTTCTTT
TRBJ2-1,.,TRBV9,.,CASSVEAGSRSWSDNEQFF,TGTGCCAGCAGCGTAGAGGCCGGCAGCCGATCTTGGTCAGACAATGAGCAGTTCTTC
TRBJ2-2,.,TRBV30,.,CAWSVRRPNTGELFF,TGTGCCTGGAGTGTTCGTAGGCCGAACACCGGGGAGCTGTTTTTT
TRBJ1-4,.,TRBV6-5,once,CASSPKGVTNEKLFF,TGTGCCAGCAGCCCAAAGGGGGTAACTAATGAAAAACTGTTTTTT
TRBJ2-5,TRBD1,TRBV9,.,CASSVRDRTNQGTQYF,TGTGCCAGCAGCGTAAGGGACAGGACCAACCAAGGGACCCAGTACTTC
TRBJ2-7,.,TRBV6-5,.,CASSLQGGYEQYF,TGTGCCAGCAGCCTACAGGGAGGCTACGAGCAGTACTTC
TRBJ1-5,TRBD1,TRBV2,few,CASRNLQGQPQHF,TGTGCCAGCAGGAACCTACAGGGGCAGCCCCAGCATTTT
TRBJ2-7,.,TRBV4-2,.,CASSQVSGVGNEQYF,TGTGCCAGCAGCCAAGTATCAGGGGTTGGCAACGAGCAGTACTTC
TRBJ1-4,TRBD1,TRBV7-9,.,CASSSPPGQGFEKLFF,TGTGCCAGCAGCTCACCCCCGGGACAGGGGTTTGAAAAACTGTTTTTT
TRBJ2-7,TRBD2,TRBV27,.,CASSEGTSGYEQYF,TGTGCCAGCAGCGAAGGGACTAGCGGTTACGAGCAGTACTTC
TRBJ1-3,TRBD1,TRBV10-3,once,CAISESWDRTNTIYF,TGTGCCATCAGTGAGAGTTGGGACAGAACCAACACCATATATTTT
TRBJ2-7,.,TRBV4-3,.,CASSHGSSYEQYF,TGCGCCAGCAGCCATGGCAGCTCCTACGAGCAGTACTTC
TRBJ2-7,.,TRBV7-9,few,CASSSRQPYEQYF,TGTGCCAGCAGCTCCAGACAGCCCTACGAGCAGTACTTC
TRBJ2-7,.,TRBV5-1,.,CASSLAGIESYEQYF,TGCGCCAGCAGCTTGGCAGGGATCGAATCCTACGAGCAGTACTTC
TRBJ1-6,.,TRBV4-2,.,CASSQDRASYNSPLHF,TGTGCCAGCAGCCAAGATAGGGCATCCTATAATTCACCCCTCCACTTT
TRBJ2-5,TRBD2,TRBV7-9,.,CASSFWPRAGVETETQYF,TGTGCCAGCAGCTTTTGGCCAAGGGCGGGAGTAGAGACGGAGACCCAGTACTTC
TRBJ1-3,TRBD1,TRBV9,few,CASSTQTGVTGNTIYF,TGTGCCAGCAGCACTCAGACAGGGGTCACAGGAAACACCATATATTTT
TRBJ2-1,.,TRBV6-6,.,CASSSLGEQFF,TGTGCCAGCAGTTCGCTGGGTGAGCAGTTCTTC
TRBJ2-7,.,TRBV9,once,CASSVGSPGEQYF,TGTGCCAGCAGCGTGGGTTCGCCCGGGGAGCAGTACTTC
TRBJ2-6,.,TRBV18,once,CASSPGTSGSGANVLTF,TGTGCCAGCTCACCAGGGACATCGGGCTCTGGGGCCAACGTCCTGACTTTC
TRBJ2-5,.,TRBV14,.,CASSHSSQQYQETQYF,TGTGCCAGCAGCCATTCTTCCCAGCAGTACCAAGAGACCCAGTACTTC
TRBJ1-4,.,TRBV2,once,CASSVQGSNEKLFF,TGTGCCAGCAGTGTACAGGGATCTAATGAAAAACTGTTTTTT
TRBJ2-7,TRBD1,TRBV4-1,few,CASSQRGQGNEQYF,TGCGCCAGCAGCCAAAGGGGGCAAGGAAACGAGCAGTACTTC
TRBJ2-7,.,TRBV27,.,CASSLGPDYEQYF,TGTGCCAGCAGTTTGGGCCCCGATTACGAGCAGTACTTC
TRBJ1-2,.,TRBV30,.,CAWTRTPSHGYTF,TGTGCCTGGACTCGGACCCCTTCGCATGGCTACACCTTC
TRBJ1-1,.,TRBV27,few,CASRARGWDTEAFF,TGTGCCAGCAGAGCGAGGGGTTGGGACACTGAAGCTTTCTTT
TRBJ2-5,.,TRBV7-8,many,CASSLQETQYF,TGTGCCAGCAGCCTGCAAGAGACCCAGTACTTC
TRBJ2-1,TRBD2,TRBV9,.,CASSSRTSGRTVDNEQFF,TGTGCCAGCAGCTCGCGGACTAGCGGGAGGACTGTCGACAATGAGCAGTTCTTC
TRBJ2-2,.,TRBV5-4,.,CASSRQPETMTNTGELFF,TGTGCCAGCTCCCGACAGCCCGAAACTATGACGAACACCGGGGAGCTGTTTTTT
TRBJ1-1,.,TRBV19,few,CATLRGVNAEAFF,TGTGCCACCTTAAGAGGGGTGAACGCTGAAGCTTTCTTT
TRBJ1-2,.,TRBV9,.,CASSVEGNYGYTF,TGTGCCAGCAGCGTGGAGGGAAACTATGGCTACACCTTC
TRBJ1-2,.,TRBV9,.,CASSPPAPYNGYTF,TGTGCCAGCAGCCCCCCGGCCCCCTATAATGGCTACACCTTC
TRBJ2-7,TRBD1,TRBV27,.,CASSGYEGASYEQYF,TGTGCCAGCAGCGGGTATGAGGGGGCGTCCTACGAGCAGTACTTC
TRBJ1-1,.,TRBV27,.,CASSVGGSEAFF,TGTGCCAGCAGCGTCGGGGGATCTGAAGCTTTCTTT
TRBJ2-2,.,TRBV5-1,.,CASSRGTDTNTGELFF,TGCGCCAGCAGCCGGGGGACAGATACGAACACCGGGGAGCTGTTTTTT
TRBJ2-3,.,TRBV6-5,.,CASSRGPADTQYF,TGTGCCAGCAGTCGCGGGCCTGCGGATACGCAGTATTTT
TRBJ2-1,.,TRBV7-9,.,CASSFLGVIGEQFF,TGTGCCAGCAGCTTTCTAGGGGTTATCGGTGAGCAGTTCTTC
TRBJ2-5,.,TRBV5-1,.,CASSLGGGRETQYF,TGCGCCAGCAGCTTGGGTGGGGGTCGGGAGACCCAGTACTTC
TRBJ2-7,.,TRBV7-9,once,CASSSPEGGTPYEQYF,TGTGCCAGCAGTTCCCCTGAGGGAGGGACACCCTACGAGCAGTACTTC
TRBJ1-3,.,TRBV5-6,.,CASSLPGDGKAGNTIYF,TGTGCCAGCAGCTTGCCCGGGGACGGGAAGGCCGGAAACACCATATATTTT
TRBJ1-1,.,TRBV5-8,.,CASSLASGDTEAFF,TGTGCCAGCAGCTTGGCCTCAGGAGACACTGAAGCTTTCTTT
TRBJ1-2,.,TRBV30,.,CAWTIGERGYGYTF,TGTGCCTGGACAATAGGAGAGCGGGGTTATGGCTACACCTTC
TRBJ1-5,.,TRBV29-1,.,CSVQINAGGPQHF,TGCAGCGTTCAAATCAATGCGGGGGGGCCCCAGCATTTT
TRBJ2-1,TRBD2,TRBV6-4,.,CASSRTSGRPPWINEQFF,TGTGCCAGCTCCCGGACTAGCGGGCGTCCTCCTTGGATTAATGAGCAGTTCTTC